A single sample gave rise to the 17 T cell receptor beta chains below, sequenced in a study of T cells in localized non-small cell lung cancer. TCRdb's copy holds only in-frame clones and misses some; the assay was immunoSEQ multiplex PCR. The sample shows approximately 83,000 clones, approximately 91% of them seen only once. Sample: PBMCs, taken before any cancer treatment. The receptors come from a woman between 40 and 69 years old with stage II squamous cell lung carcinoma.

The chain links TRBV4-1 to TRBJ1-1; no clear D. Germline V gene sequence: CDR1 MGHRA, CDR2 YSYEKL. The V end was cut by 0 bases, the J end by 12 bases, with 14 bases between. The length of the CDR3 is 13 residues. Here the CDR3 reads CASSQDLRVGTFF. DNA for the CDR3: TGCGCCAGCAGCCAAGACCTGCGGGTCGGGACTTTCTTT.

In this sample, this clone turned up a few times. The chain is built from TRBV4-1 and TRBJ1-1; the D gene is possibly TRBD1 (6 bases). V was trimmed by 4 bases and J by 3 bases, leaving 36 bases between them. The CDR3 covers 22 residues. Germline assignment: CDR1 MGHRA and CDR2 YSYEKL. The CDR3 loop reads CASSPRTNRPGHRSFWDTEAFF. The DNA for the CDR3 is TGCGCCAGCAGCCCGAGAACAAACCGTCCGGGACACAGGTCCTTTTGGGACACTGAAGCTTTCTTT.

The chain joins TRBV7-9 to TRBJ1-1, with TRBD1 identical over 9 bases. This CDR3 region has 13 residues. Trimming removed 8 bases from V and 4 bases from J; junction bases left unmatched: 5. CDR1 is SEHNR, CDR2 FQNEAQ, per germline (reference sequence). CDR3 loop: CASAGQGITEAFF. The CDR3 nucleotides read TGTGCCAGCGCGGGACAGGGTATCACTGAAGCTTTCTTT.

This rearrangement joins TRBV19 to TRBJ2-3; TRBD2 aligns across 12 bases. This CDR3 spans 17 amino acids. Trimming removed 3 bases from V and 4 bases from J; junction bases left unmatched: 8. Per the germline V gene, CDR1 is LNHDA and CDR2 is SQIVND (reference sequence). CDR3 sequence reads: CASSITSSGGGPDTQYF. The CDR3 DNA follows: TGTGCCAGTAGTATCACCTCTAGCGGGGGGGGTCCAGATACGCAGTATTTT. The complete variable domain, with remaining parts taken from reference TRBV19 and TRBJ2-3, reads DGGITQSPKYLFRKEGQNVTLSCEQNLNHDAMYWYRQDPGQGLRLIYYSQIVNDFQKGDIAEGYSVSREKKESFPLTVTSAQKNPTAFYLCASSITSSGGGPDTQYFGPGTRLTVL.

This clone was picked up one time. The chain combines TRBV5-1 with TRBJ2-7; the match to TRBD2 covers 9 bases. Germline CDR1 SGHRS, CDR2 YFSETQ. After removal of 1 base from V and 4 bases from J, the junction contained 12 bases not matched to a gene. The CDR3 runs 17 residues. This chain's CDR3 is CASSLTPRGGDLYEQYF. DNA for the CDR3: TGCGCCAGCAGCTTGACGCCGCGGGGGGGCGACCTATACGAGCAGTACTTC.

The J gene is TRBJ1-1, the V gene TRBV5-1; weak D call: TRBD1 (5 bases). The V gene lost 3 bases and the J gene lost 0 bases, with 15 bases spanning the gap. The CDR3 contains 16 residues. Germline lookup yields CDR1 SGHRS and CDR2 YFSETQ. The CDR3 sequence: CASSYVGGAMNTEAFF. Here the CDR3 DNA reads TGCGCCAGCAGCTACGTGGGGGGTGCCATGAACACTGAAGCTTTCTTT.

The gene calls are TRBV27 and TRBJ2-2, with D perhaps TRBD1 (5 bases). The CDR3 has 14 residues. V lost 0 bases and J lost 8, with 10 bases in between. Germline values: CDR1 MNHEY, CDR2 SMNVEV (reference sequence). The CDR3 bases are TGTGCCAGCAGTTTATCGCAGGGTCCTGGGGAGCTGTTTTTT. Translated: CASSLSQGPGELFF.

CDR3: CASSYFGGGAEAFF. The CDR3 coding sequence is TGTGCCAGCAGTTACTTCGGGGGAGGGGCGGAAGCTTTCTTT. V gene TRBV6-5 combines with J gene TRBJ1-1; maybe TRBD1 (5 bases). Between the trimmed V and J ends, which lost 1 base and 8 bases, there was a span of 14 bases. From germline, CDR1 is MNHEY and CDR2 SVGAGI. The CDR3 length is 14 residues.

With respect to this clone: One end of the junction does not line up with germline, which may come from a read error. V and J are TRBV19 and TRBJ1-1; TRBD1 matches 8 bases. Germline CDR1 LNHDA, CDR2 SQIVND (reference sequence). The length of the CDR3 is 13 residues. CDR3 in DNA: TGTGCCAGTAGAAGGGACAGGAACTCTGAAGCTTTCTTT. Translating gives CASRRDRNSEAFF.

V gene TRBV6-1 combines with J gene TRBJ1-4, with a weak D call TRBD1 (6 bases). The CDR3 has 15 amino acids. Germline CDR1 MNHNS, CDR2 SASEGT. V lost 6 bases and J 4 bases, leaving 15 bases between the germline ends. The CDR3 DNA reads TGTGCCAGCAGAACAGGGAGAAGGGGTAATGAAAAACTGTTTTTT. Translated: CASRTGRRGNEKLFF.

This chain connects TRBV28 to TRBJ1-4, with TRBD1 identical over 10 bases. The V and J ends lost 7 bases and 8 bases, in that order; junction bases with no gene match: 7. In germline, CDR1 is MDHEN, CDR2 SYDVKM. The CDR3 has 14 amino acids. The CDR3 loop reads CASIAQTGGEKLFF. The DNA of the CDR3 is TGTGCCAGCATCGCCCAGACAGGGGGCGAAAAACTGTTTTTT. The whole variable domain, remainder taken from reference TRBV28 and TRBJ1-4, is DVKVTQSSRYLVKRTGEKVFLECVQDMDHENMFWYRQDPGLGLRLIYFSYDVKMKEKGDIPEGYSVSREKKERFSLILESASTNQTSMYLCASIAQTGGEKLFFGSGTQLSVL.

DNA of the CDR3: TGTGCCAGCAGCCCCACCCCCGGCAGGGTCACCTACGAGCAGTACTTC. This encodes CASSPTPGRVTYEQYF. The rearrangement joins TRBV7-8 to TRBJ2-7, with D tentatively TRBD1 (5 bases). Germline-derived CDR1 and CDR2 are SGHVS and FQNEAQ. The CDR3 totals 16 residues. Trimming pared 5 bases from V and 2 bases from J, leaving 19 bases between.

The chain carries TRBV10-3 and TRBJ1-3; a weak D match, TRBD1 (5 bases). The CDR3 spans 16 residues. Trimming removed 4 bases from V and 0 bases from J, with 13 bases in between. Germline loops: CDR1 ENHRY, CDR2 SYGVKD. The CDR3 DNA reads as TGTGCCATCAGTGGGGGGGGATTTACCTCTGGAAACACCATATATTTT. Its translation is CAISGGGFTSGNTIYF.

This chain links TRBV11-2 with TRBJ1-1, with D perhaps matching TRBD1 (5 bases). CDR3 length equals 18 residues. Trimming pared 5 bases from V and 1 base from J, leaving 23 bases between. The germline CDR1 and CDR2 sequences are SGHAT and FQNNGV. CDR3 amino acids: CASSAQLRADSRNTEAFF. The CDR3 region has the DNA TGTGCCAGCAGCGCCCAGTTGAGGGCTGACAGTCGGAACACTGAAGCTTTCTTT.

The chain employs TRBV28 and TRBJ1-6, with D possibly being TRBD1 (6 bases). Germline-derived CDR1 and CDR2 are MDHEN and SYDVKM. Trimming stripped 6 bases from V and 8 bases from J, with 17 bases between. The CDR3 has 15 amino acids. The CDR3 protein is CASRRGGTRDSPLHF. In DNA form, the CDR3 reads TGTGCCAGCAGACGAGGGGGGACCAGGGATTCACCCCTCCACTTT.

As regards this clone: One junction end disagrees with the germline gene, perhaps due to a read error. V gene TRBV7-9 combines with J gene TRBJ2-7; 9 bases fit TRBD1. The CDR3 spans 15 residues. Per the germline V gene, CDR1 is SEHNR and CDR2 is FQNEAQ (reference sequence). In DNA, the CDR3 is TGTGCCAGCAGGCGGACAGGGACAGGGTCCTCCGAGCAGTACTTC. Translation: CASRRTGTGSSEQYF.

The CDR3 loop reads CASSIGRNQPQHF. The CDR3 DNA reads TGTGCCAGTAGTATCGGCAGGAATCAGCCCCAGCATTTT. This chain connects TRBV19 to TRBJ1-5; D call uncertain. Trimming removed 3 bases from V and 4 bases from J, with 7 bases in between. The CDR3 length is 13 residues. Per germline, CDR1 LNHDA and CDR2 SQIVND (reference sequence).